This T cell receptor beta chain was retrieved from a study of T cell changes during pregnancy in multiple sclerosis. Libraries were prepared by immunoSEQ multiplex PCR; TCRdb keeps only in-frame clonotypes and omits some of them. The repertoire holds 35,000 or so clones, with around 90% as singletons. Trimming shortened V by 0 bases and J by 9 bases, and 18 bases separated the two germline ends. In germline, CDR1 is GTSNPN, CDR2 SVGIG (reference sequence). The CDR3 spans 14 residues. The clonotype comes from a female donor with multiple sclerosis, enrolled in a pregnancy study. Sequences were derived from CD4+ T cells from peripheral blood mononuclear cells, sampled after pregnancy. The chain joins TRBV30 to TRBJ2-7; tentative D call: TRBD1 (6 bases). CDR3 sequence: CAWSVLGGLGGQYF. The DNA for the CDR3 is TGTGCCTGGAGTGTACTTGGGGGCTTAGGGGGGCAGTACTTC.